This TCR beta chain came from a study of blood T cell repertoires in COVID-19. The data were produced by immunoSEQ multiplex PCR, yet TCRdb's version contains in-frame clones alone and is incomplete. The sample contains roughly 280,000 clones, around four fifths of which appear only once. Sequencing was performed on peripheral blood. This receptor was taken from a man aged 55 to 69 with acute or convalescent COVID-19.

This chain's CDR3 is CASKMTGGEGTEAFF. The CDR3 bases are TGTGCCAGCAAAATGACAGGGGGTGAAGGCACTGAAGCTTTCTTT. This sequence joins TRBV7-9 and TRBJ1-1, with 9 bases aligning to TRBD1. The junction had 10 bases not matched to a gene; V was cut back by 7 bases and J by 4 bases. Germline V lookup: CDR1 SEHNR, CDR2 FQNEAQ (reference sequence). This CDR3 has 15 residues. Complete variable domain (other parts from reference TRBV7-9 and TRBJ1-1): DTGVSQNPRHKITKRGQNVTFRCDPISEHNRLYWYRQTLGQGPEFLTYFQNEAQLEKSRLLSDRFSAERPKGSFSTLEIQRTEQGDSAMYLCASKMTGGEGTEAFFGQGTRLTVV.